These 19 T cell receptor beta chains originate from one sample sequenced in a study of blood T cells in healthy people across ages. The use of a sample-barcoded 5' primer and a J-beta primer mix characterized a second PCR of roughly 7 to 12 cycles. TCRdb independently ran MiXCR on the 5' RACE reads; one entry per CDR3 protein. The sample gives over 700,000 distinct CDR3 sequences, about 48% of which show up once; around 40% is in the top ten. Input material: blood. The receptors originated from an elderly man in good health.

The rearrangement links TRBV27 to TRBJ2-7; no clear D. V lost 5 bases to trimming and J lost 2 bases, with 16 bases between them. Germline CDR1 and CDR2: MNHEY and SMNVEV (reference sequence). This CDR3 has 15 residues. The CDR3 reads CASSPQGGRTYEQYF. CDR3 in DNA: TGTGCCAGCAGTCCGCAAGGTGGGCGGACCTACGAGCAGTACTTC.

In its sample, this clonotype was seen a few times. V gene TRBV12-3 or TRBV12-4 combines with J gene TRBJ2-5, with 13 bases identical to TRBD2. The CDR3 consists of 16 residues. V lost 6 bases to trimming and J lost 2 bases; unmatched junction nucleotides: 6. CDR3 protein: CASRSGLAGEQETQYF. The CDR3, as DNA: TGTGCCAGCAGGTCAGGACTAGCGGGGGAACAAGAGACCCAGTACTTC.

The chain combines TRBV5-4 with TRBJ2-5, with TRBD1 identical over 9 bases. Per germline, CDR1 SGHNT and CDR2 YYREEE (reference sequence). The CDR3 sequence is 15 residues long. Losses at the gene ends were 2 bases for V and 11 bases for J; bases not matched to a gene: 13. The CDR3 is CASSFGGDRASEQYF. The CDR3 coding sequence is TGTGCCAGCAGCTTTGGTGGGGACAGGGCGAGTGAGCAGTACTTC. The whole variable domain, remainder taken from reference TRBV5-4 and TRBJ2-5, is ETGVTQSPTHLIKTRGQQVTLRCSSQSGHNTVSWYQQALGQGPQFIFQYYREEENGRGNFPPRFSGLQFPNYSSELNVNALELDDSALYLCASSFGGDRASEQYFGPGTRLLVL.

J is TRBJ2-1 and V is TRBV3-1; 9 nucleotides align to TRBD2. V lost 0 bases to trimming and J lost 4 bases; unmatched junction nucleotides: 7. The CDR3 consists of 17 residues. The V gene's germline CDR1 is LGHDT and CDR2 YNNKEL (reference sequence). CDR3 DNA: TGTGCCAGCAGCCAAGAACCCGGACTAGCGCATTACAATGAGCAGTTCTTC. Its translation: CASSQEPGLAHYNEQFF.

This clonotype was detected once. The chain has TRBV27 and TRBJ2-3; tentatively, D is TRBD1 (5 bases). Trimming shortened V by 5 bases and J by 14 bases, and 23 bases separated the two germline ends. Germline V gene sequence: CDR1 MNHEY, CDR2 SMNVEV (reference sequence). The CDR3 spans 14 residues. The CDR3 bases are TGTGCCAGCAGTACCAGGGTTTTGCACAGATACGCGTATTTT. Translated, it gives CASSTRVLHRYAYF.

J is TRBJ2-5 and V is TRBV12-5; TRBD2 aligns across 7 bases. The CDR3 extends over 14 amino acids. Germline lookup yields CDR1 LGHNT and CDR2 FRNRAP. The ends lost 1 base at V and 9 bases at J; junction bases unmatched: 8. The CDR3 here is CASGLAGAGVPQYF. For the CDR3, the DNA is TGTGCTAGTGGTTTGGCCGGGGCGGGGGTGCCCCAGTACTTC.

In DNA form, the CDR3 reads TGTGCCAGCAGTTCCGACCAAGGGAGGCAGCCCCAGCATTTT. It yields the protein CASSSDQGRQPQHF. This chain joins TRBV6-5 and TRBJ1-5; D is ambiguous. Germline CDR1 is MNHEY and CDR2 is SVGAGI. The CDR3 has 14 residues. V gave up 4 bases and J gave up 7 bases, with 14 bases separating them.

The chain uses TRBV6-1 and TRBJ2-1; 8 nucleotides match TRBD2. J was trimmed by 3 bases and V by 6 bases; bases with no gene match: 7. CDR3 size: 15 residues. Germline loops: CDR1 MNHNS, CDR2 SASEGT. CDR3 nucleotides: TGTGCCAGCAGCGAGCGGGAGTATAGCTACAATGAGCAGTTCTTC. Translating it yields CASSEREYSYNEQFF.

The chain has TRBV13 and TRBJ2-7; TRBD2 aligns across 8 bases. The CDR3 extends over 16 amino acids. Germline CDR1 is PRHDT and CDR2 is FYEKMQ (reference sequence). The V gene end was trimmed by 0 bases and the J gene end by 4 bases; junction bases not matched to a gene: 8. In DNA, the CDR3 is TGTGCCAGCAGCTTAGGCCAGGACGGGAGGGCATACGAGCAGTACTTC. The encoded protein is CASSLGQDGRAYEQYF.

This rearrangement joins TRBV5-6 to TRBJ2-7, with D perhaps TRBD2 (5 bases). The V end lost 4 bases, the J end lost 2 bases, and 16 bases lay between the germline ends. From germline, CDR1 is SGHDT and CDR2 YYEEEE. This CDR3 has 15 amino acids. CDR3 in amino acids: CASSSRGLKTYEQYF. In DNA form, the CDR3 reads TGTGCCAGCAGCAGCCGGGGTTTGAAGACCTACGAGCAGTACTTC.

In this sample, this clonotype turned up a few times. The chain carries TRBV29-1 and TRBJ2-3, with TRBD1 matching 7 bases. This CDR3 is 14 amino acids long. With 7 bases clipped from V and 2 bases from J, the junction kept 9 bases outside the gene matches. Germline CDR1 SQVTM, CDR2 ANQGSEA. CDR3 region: CSAESGTATDTQYF. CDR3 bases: TGCAGCGCTGAGTCCGGGACAGCCACAGATACGCAGTATTTT.

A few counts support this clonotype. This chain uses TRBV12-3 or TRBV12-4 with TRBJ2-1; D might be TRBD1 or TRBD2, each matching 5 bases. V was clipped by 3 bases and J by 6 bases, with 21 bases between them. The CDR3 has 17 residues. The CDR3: CASSFTSGPQRGNEQFF. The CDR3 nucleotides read TGTGCCAGCAGTTTTACCTCGGGACCTCAAAGGGGCAATGAGCAGTTCTTC.

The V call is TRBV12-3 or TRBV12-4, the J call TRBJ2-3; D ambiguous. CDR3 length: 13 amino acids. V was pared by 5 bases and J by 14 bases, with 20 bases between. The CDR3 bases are TGTGCCAGCAGTCTTCCTCCACGCGAGTACGCGTATTTT. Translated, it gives CASSLPPREYAYF.

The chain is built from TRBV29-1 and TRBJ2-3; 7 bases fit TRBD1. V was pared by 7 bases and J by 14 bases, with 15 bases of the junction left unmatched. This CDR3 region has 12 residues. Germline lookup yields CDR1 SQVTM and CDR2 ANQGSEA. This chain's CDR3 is CSARDRDRDAYF. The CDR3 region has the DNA TGCAGCGCTAGGGACCGGGACAGAGACGCGTATTTT.

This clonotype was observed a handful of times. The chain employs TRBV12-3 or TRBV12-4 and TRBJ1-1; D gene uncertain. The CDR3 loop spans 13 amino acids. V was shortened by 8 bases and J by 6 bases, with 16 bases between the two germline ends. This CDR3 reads CASRPGDLAEAFF. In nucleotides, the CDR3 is TGTGCCAGCCGTCCCGGGGATCTGGCTGAAGCTTTCTTT.

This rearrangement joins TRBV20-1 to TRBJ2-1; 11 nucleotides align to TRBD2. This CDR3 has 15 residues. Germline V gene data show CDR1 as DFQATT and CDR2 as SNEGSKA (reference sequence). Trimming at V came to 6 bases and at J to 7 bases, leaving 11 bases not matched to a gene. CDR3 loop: CSATPTSGSSNEQFF. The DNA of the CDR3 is TGCAGTGCGACCCCAACTAGCGGGAGTTCGAATGAGCAGTTCTTC.

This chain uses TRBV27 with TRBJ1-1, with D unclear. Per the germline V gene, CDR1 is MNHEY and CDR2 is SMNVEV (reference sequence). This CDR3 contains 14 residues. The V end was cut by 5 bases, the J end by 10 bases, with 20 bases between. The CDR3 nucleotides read TGTGCCAGCAGTAAGGGAAAGTACTTCGTGGGAGCTTTCTTT. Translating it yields CASSKGKYFVGAFF.

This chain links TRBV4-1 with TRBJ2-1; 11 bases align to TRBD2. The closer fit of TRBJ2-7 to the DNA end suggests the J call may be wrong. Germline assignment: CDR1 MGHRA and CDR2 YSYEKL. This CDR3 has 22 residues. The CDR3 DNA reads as TGCGCCAGCAGCCAAGATCCTCGGGGTACTAGCGGGAGAGATCGGTCCTACAATGAGCAGTACTTC. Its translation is CASSQDPRGTSGRDRSYNEQYF.

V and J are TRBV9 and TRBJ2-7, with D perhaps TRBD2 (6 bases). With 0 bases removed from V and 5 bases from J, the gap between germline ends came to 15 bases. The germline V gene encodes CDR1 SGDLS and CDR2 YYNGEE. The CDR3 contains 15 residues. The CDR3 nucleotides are TGTGCCAGCAGCGTAGCGGGCGGGACTCTCAACGAGCAGTACTTC. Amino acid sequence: CASSVAGGTLNEQYF.